The source of this T cell receptor beta chain is a study of shared clonotypes between healthy human individuals. The genomic DNA of each subset was split evenly across several immunoSEQ plates. Per the authors' pipeline: For the immunoSEQ data, sequences were junction-only without quality scores, so filtering differed. Clones were read by immunoSEQ multiplex PCR, and TCRdb kept only the in-frame ones, dropping some. V, J and clone size derive from that table, while D and trimming were established from the DNA sequence. In the table there are about 490,000 clones, 81% of which are singletons. Worth noting for this clone: Its matching antigen is unknown.

The CDR3 has 15 amino acids. V gave up 0 bases and J gave up 7 bases; unmatched junction bases: 6. The V gene's germline CDR1 is SGDLS and CDR2 YYNGEE. The study's findings and limits: It was anticipated that sequencing depth would influence how many clonotypes donors shared.

The J gene is TRBJ2-1, the V gene TRBV9; 8 bases match TRBD1. The specimen sequenced was PBMCs. This clonotype was obtained from a woman in her thirties or forties in good health. Some clones in this sample may be carry-over from other donors' samples. CDR3 nucleotides: TGTGCCAGCAGCGTAGGTGGAGACAGGGGTAATGAGCAGTTCTTC. It is translated as CASSVGGDRGNEQFF.